Shown below are 22 T cell receptor beta chains from a single sample sequenced in a study of chemoradiotherapy in HPV16-positive cancers. TCRdb's copy holds only in-frame clones and misses some; the assay was immunoSEQ multiplex PCR. The table includes fewer than 2,000 clones, roughly 70% detected once. The material was tumor tissue, obtained from a patient who underwent chemoradiotherapy. All receptors come from a human donor with HPV-associated anogenital cancer.

The chain uses TRBV6-5 and TRBJ1-2; tentatively, D is TRBD1 (5 bases). The CDR3 contains 16 residues. Germline lookup yields CDR1 MNHEY and CDR2 SVGAGI. The V end was cut by 0 bases, the J end by 8 bases, with 19 bases between. CDR3 sequence reads: CASSYSALGQTGGYTF. CDR3 sequence (DNA): TGTGCCAGCAGTTACTCAGCGCTGGGGCAGACCGGGGGCTACACCTTC.

This clone appeared once. CDR3 DNA: TGTGCCAGCAGCCCAGGTGAAGGAGGCTCTGAAGCTTTCTTT. Residues: CASSPGEGGSEAFF. The chain has TRBV11-2 and TRBJ1-1; no definite D call. Germline assignment: CDR1 SGHAT and CDR2 FQNNGV. This CDR3 is built from 14 residues. Deletions cut 5 bases from V and 6 bases from J, with 16 bases between. Full variable domain (remainder filled in from reference TRBV11-2 and TRBJ1-1): EAGVAQSPRYKIIEKRQSVAFWCNPISGHATLYWYQQILGQGPKLLIQFQNNGVVDDSQLPKDRFSAERLKGVDSTLKIQPAKLEDSAVYLCASSPGEGGSEAFFGQGTRLTVV.

J is TRBJ1-4 and V is TRBV5-1, with TRBD1 matching over 8 bases. The CDR3 extends over 15 amino acids. Trimming took 4 bases from V and 4 from J; bases not matched to a gene: 6. Germline V lookup: CDR1 SGHRS, CDR2 YFSETQ. As DNA, the CDR3 is TGCGCCAGCAGCCCGGGACAGGCGTTTAATGAAAAACTGTTTTTT. It is translated as CASSPGQAFNEKLFF.

This chain connects TRBV7-9 to TRBJ1-1, with D perhaps matching TRBD1 (5 bases). The CDR3 length is 12 residues. Per germline, CDR1 SEHNR and CDR2 FQNEAQ (reference sequence). V gave up 8 bases and J gave up 2 bases, with 9 bases separating them. CDR3 loop: CASVGGNTEAFF. The CDR3 region has the DNA TGTGCCAGCGTGGGGGGAAACACTGAAGCTTTCTTT.

V is TRBV5-6 and J is TRBJ2-4; unclear D gene. The V gene's germline CDR1 is SGHDT and CDR2 YYEEEE. The CDR3 covers 15 residues. Trimming removed 1 base from V and 8 bases from J, with 16 bases in between. The CDR3 coding sequence is TGTGCCAGCAGCTTGATGAGATTGAGAACGGACATTCAGTACTTC. It translates to CASSLMRLRTDIQYF.

This clone was seen a single time. This chain uses TRBV28 with TRBJ2-6; 7 bases agree with TRBD1. CDR3 length: 15 amino acids. The V and J ends lost 5 bases and 0 bases, in that order; junction bases with no gene match: 1. Per germline, CDR1 MDHEN and CDR2 SYDVKM. The CDR3 loop is CASSPGGSGANVLTF. CDR3 DNA: TGTGCCAGCAGTCCAGGGGGCTCTGGGGCCAACGTCCTGACTTTC.

V and J are TRBV19 and TRBJ2-7, with TRBD1 identical over 8 bases. Germline V CDR1 and CDR2: LNHDA, SQIVND (reference sequence). The CDR3 has 15 amino acids. Unmatched junction bases numbered 9, after V lost 4 bases and J lost 4 bases. CDR3 in DNA: TGTGCCAGTAGTAAAGAGACAGGGGAAGCGTACGAGCAGTACTTC. This translates into CASSKETGEAYEQYF.

The chain employs TRBV4-2 and TRBJ1-2, with no clear D. With 2 bases removed from V and 3 bases from J, the gap between germline ends came to 10 bases. The length of the CDR3 is 14 residues. CDR1 and CDR2 (germline): LGHNA, YNFKEQ. In nucleotides, the CDR3 is TGTGCCAGCAGCCAATCCCGCGGCGACTATGGCTACACCTTC. Translated: CASSQSRGDYGYTF.

V and J are TRBV4-1 and TRBJ2-3; 8 bases fit TRBD1. V lost 4 bases and J lost 3; bases outside the gene matches: 12. This CDR3 is 17 amino acids long. Germline lookup yields CDR1 MGHRA and CDR2 YSYEKL. In DNA form, the CDR3 reads TGCGCCAGCAGCCCCCTTGCGGGCAGGGGGCCGACAGATACGCAGTATTTT. Its translation is CASSPLAGRGPTDTQYF.

The chain uses TRBV27 and TRBJ1-6; D remains unclear. The CDR3 length is 14 residues. The germline V gene has CDR1 MNHEY and CDR2 SMNVEV (reference sequence). V was cut by 5 bases and J by 4 bases, with 9 bases left in between. The CDR3 spells CASSSLLYNSPLHF. CDR3 DNA: TGTGCCAGCAGTAGCCTCCTTTATAATTCACCCCTCCACTTT.

This chain links TRBV9 with TRBJ1-2; D is undetermined. V gave up 2 bases and J gave up 4 bases, with 15 bases separating them. Germline V lookup: CDR1 SGDLS, CDR2 YYNGEE. The CDR3 contains 15 residues. This CDR3 reads CASSVDNTVPYGYTF. CDR3 DNA sequence: TGTGCCAGCAGCGTCGACAACACGGTCCCCTATGGCTACACCTTC.

This clone is a singleton in its sample. This chain connects TRBV5-1 to TRBJ2-5, with TRBD2 matching 13 bases. Per the germline V gene, CDR1 is SGHRS and CDR2 is YFSETQ. V was pared by 4 bases and J by 3 bases, with 12 bases of the junction left unmatched. This CDR3 has 18 residues. Here the CDR3 DNA reads TGCGCCAGCAGCCCAATAGGACTAGCGGGAGCGGGGGAAGAGACCCAGTACTTC. Its translation: CASSPIGLAGAGEETQYF.

The chain combines TRBV10-3 with TRBJ1-2; D ambiguous. This CDR3 has 14 amino acids. Germline CDR1 ENHRY, CDR2 SYGVKD. Trimming removed 4 bases at V and 4 bases at J, with 13 bases between. CDR3 sequence reads: CAISGAGSSYGYTF. CDR3 nucleotide sequence: TGTGCCATCAGTGGGGCGGGTTCCTCCTATGGCTACACCTTC.

This rearrangement joins TRBV7-6 to TRBJ1-5; D remains ambiguous. Between the trimmed V and J ends, which lost 2 bases and 7 bases, there was a span of 9 bases. Looked up from germline, CDR1 is SGHVS and CDR2 is FNYEAQ. The CDR3 sequence is 13 residues long. The CDR3 bases are TGTGCCAGCAGCTTATCGGAGAGGCAGCCCCAGCATTTT. It encodes CASSLSERQPQHF.

This chain connects TRBV30 to TRBJ1-5, with TRBD1 matching over 10 bases. Unmatched junction bases numbered 2, after V lost 3 bases and J lost 3 bases. Per the germline V gene, CDR1 is GTSNPN and CDR2 is SVGIG (reference sequence). The CDR3 is made up of 14 amino acids. The CDR3 sequence is CAWSGTGDNQPQHF. CDR3 DNA: TGTGCCTGGAGCGGGACAGGGGACAATCAGCCCCAGCATTTT.

The rearrangement joins TRBV2 to TRBJ1-6, with D perhaps matching TRBD1 (5 bases). V lost 6 bases, J lost 7 bases, and 19 bases lay in between. The V gene's germline CDR1 is SNHLY and CDR2 FYNNEI. The CDR3 totals 16 residues. The CDR3 protein is CASRIDGDSRNSPLHF. For the CDR3, the DNA is TGTGCCAGCAGGATAGACGGAGACAGCCGCAATTCACCCCTCCACTTT.

This sequence joins TRBV6-1 and TRBJ2-5; 11 bases match TRBD2. This CDR3 region has 16 residues. Germline CDR1 reads MNHNS; CDR2 reads SASEGT. The V segment lost 4 bases and the J segment 7 bases; nucleotides outside the gene matches: 11. CDR3 region: CASSALGLAVGRTQYF. The CDR3 DNA sequence: TGTGCCAGCAGTGCGTTGGGACTAGCGGTAGGGAGGACCCAGTACTTC.

The chain combines TRBV2 with TRBJ2-1; D is perhaps TRBD2 (6 bases). The CDR3 covers 16 residues. Germline lookup yields CDR1 SNHLY and CDR2 FYNNEI. Trimming removed 4 bases at V and 7 bases at J, with 20 bases between. CDR3 nucleotide sequence: TGTGCCAGCAGTGGGTTGGGCACCGGGAGTCGTAATGAGCAGTTCTTC. This sequence encodes CASSGLGTGSRNEQFF.

This clone was seen once. V and J are TRBV5-4 and TRBJ2-1; tentative D call: TRBD2 (6 bases). In germline, CDR1 is SGHNT, CDR2 YYREEE (reference sequence). The CDR3 consists of 16 residues. The V end was cut by 3 bases, the J end by 3 bases, with 16 bases between. CDR3 sequence reads: CASSWEAGAGYNEQFF. The CDR3 region has the DNA TGTGCCAGCAGCTGGGAGGCCGGCGCGGGCTACAATGAGCAGTTCTTC.

This clone came up once. This chain joins TRBV2 and TRBJ2-1; 7 bases agree with TRBD2. V lost 1 base to trimming and J lost 3 bases; unmatched junction nucleotides: 6. In germline, CDR1 is SNHLY, CDR2 FYNNEI. CDR3 size: 16 residues. As DNA, the CDR3 is TGTGCCAGCAGTGAAGTTGGGGGGGGATTCTACAATGAGCAGTTCTTC. Protein: CASSEVGGGFYNEQFF.

The CDR3, as DNA: TGCGCCAGCAGTGACATCGGCCCGGATCAGCCCCAGCATTTT. Its translation: CASSDIGPDQPQHF. The rearrangement uses TRBV10-2 and TRBJ1-5; D is unclear. Germline CDR1 is WSHSY and CDR2 is SAAADI. The CDR3 is made up of 14 amino acids. V lost 3 bases, J lost 5 bases, and 11 bases lay in between.

The gene calls are TRBV2 and TRBJ2-7; D remains ambiguous. From germline, CDR1 is SNHLY and CDR2 FYNNEI. Trimming left V 3 bases short and J 2 bases short, with 8 bases between. This CDR3 comprises 13 residues. The DNA for the CDR3 is TGTGCCAGCAGTGACCCACAGCCCTACGAGCAGTACTTC. It specifies CASSDPQPYEQYF.